The 3 T cell receptor beta chains below all came from one sample that was sequenced in a study of sequential checkpoint blockade in melanoma. The repertoire was sequenced with immunoSEQ multiplex PCR; TCRdb's copy has only in-frame clones and lacks some. The table records 20,000 to 25,000 clones, roughly 82% of them present only once. Specified treatment: randomized to nivolumab then ipilimumab (arm A) or the reverse (arm B). Sequenced here: CD8+ T cells sorted from blood (inferred from file names), sampled from a patient given nivolumab and ipilimumab in sequence. These receptors all come from a human donor with melanoma.

V is TRBV6-1 and J is TRBJ2-5, with TRBD2 matching over 8 bases. Matching the DNA end better, TRBJ2-7 makes the J call doubtful. This CDR3 contains 16 residues. Germline CDR1 MNHNS, CDR2 SASEGT. The CDR3 DNA is TGTGCCAGCAGTGAAGCGATAGCGGGGCCACCCTACGAGCAGTACTTC. It translates to CASSEAIAGPPYEQYF.

This chain joins TRBV4-3 and TRBJ1-4; D gene ambiguous. This CDR3 comprises 16 residues. Looked up from germline, CDR1 is LGHNA and CDR2 is YSLEER. Trimming removed 0 bases at V and 0 bases at J, with 8 bases between. The CDR3 is CASSQDQRPTNEKLFF. The CDR3 DNA reads TGCGCCAGCAGCCAAGATCAGCGGCCAACTAATGAAAAACTGTTTTTT.

The chain employs TRBV7-8 and TRBJ2-3; D is perhaps TRBD1 (5 bases). The CDR3 runs to 17 residues. The V and J ends lost 1 base and 1 base respectively, with 15 bases between them. Per germline, CDR1 SGHVS and CDR2 FQNEAQ. CDR3 region: CASSLGGASERTDTQYF. The CDR3 nucleotides are TGTGCCAGCAGCTTAGGTGGGGCTAGTGAGCGCACAGATACGCAGTATTTT.